This T cell receptor (beta chain) was profiled in a study of blood T cell repertoires in COVID-19. Study-wide background: Samples came from the United States, Italy and Spain, spanning acute and convalescent COVID-19.

Original handling: Quantification of nucleated cells was approximated via reference gene primer amplification. Clones were read by immunoSEQ multiplex PCR, and TCRdb kept only the in-frame ones, dropping some. V, J and clone size reflect that table, while D and trimming were determined from the DNA. Of about 250,000 clones listed, roughly 89% are singletons. The CDR3 contains 14 residues. With V trimmed by 7 bases and J by 4 bases, 4 bases remained unmatched. Per germline, CDR1 MDHEN and CDR2 SYDVKM. Those enrolled in Seattle joined during active infection and were followed longitudinally afterward. This TCR derives from a woman in her sixties with COVID-19, enrolled during active disease. The sequenced sample consisted of peripheral blood. The rearrangement joins TRBV28 to TRBJ2-2, with 9 positions matching TRBD1. CDR3 protein: CASNVGQGTGELFF. The CDR3 coding sequence is TGTGCCAGCAACGTGGGACAGGGCACCGGGGAGCTGTTTTTT.